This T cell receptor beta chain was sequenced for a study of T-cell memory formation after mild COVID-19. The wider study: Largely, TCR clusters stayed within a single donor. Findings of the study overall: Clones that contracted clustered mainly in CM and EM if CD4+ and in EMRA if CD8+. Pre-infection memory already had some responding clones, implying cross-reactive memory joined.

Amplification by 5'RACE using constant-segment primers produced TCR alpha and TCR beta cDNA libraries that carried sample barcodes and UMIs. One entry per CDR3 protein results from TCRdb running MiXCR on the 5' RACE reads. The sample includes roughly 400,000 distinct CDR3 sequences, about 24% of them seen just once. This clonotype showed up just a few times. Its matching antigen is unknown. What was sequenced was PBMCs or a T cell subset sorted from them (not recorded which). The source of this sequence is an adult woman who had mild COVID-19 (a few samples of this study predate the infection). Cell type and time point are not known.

The CDR3 loop reads CSAGVGLAEYEQYF. The CDR3 DNA is TGCAGTGCGGGGGTGGGACTAGCGGAGTACGAGCAGTACTTC. V is TRBV20-1 and J is TRBJ2-7; 11 bases line up with TRBD2. This CDR3 spans 14 amino acids. V dropped 6 bases and J dropped 4; count of bases not matched to a gene: 8. Germline CDR1 reads DFQATT; CDR2 reads SNEGSKA (reference sequence).